The rows below give T cell receptor beta chains drawn from one sample of a study of blood T cell repertoires in COVID-19. Sequencing used immunoSEQ multiplex PCR; TCRdb keeps in-frame clones, though not all of them. The sample consists of some 300,000 clones, around 89% of them appearing once. The sample was peripheral blood. Receptors were obtained from a woman aged 25 to 39 who had recovered from COVID-19. CDR3s include the opening cysteine and the closing phenylalanine or tryptophan. Each record gives: D gene, J gene, V gene, clone size, CDR3 DNA, CDR3 protein. D genes are given only for firm matches. Some rows mark clone size as missing; the rest say once, few, many or name a class of expanded clone.

d_call: -; j_call: TRBJ2-6; v_call: TRBV7-3; clone_size: -; cdr3_nt: TGTGCCAGCAGTATCTCTGGGGCCAACGTCCTGACTTTC; cdr3_aa: CASSISGANVLTF
d_call: TRBD1; j_call: TRBJ2-4; v_call: TRBV5-1; clone_size: -; cdr3_nt: TGCGCCAGCAGCTTGGTAGGGGGACAGGAAGGGACGGCCAAAAACATTCAGTACTTC; cdr3_aa: CASSLVGGQEGTAKNIQYF
d_call: TRBD1; j_call: TRBJ2-7; v_call: TRBV7-9; clone_size: many; cdr3_nt: TGTGCCAGCAGCCTAGGGACAGCCAGCGAGCAGTACTTC; cdr3_aa: CASSLGTASEQYF
d_call: -; j_call: TRBJ2-1; v_call: TRBV28; clone_size: few; cdr3_nt: TGTGCCAGCAGTTTATGGACAAGGGATGGGGGGGAGCAGTTCTTC; cdr3_aa: CASSLWTRDGGEQFF
d_call: -; j_call: TRBJ1-2; v_call: TRBV28; clone_size: -; cdr3_nt: TGTGCCAGCAGTTTATCTAGTACGGCCGTCTATGGCTACACCTTC; cdr3_aa: CASSLSSTAVYGYTF
d_call: TRBD1; j_call: TRBJ1-2; v_call: TRBV6-5; clone_size: -; cdr3_nt: TGTGCCAGCAGCCAAGGACAGGGGAGCCGCTACACCTTC; cdr3_aa: CASSQGQGSRYTF
d_call: -; j_call: TRBJ1-2; v_call: TRBV21-1; clone_size: -; cdr3_nt: TGTGCCAGCAGTCGGACAGGGGGCTTTTTCTATGGCTACACCTTC; cdr3_aa: CASSRTGGFFYGYTF
d_call: -; j_call: TRBJ1-6; v_call: TRBV28; clone_size: -; cdr3_nt: TGTGCCAGCAGTTTAATAACGGGCTATAATTCACCCCTCCACTTT; cdr3_aa: CASSLITGYNSPLHF
d_call: TRBD2; j_call: TRBJ2-1; v_call: TRBV6-2/TRBV6-3; clone_size: -; cdr3_nt: TGTGCCAGCAGCACTCGGACTAGCTCCTACAATGAGCAGTTCTTC; cdr3_aa: CASSTRTSSYNEQFF
d_call: TRBD1; j_call: TRBJ2-2; v_call: TRBV6-5; clone_size: -; cdr3_nt: TGTGCCACCGACAGGGTCACTGGGGAGCTGTTTTTT; cdr3_aa: CATDRVTGELFF
d_call: TRBD1; j_call: TRBJ1-1; v_call: TRBV19; clone_size: -; cdr3_nt: TGTGCCAGTAAGGTGCAGGGGGCGAGGGAAGCTTTCTTT; cdr3_aa: CASKVQGAREAFF
d_call: -; j_call: TRBJ2-3; v_call: TRBV7-3; clone_size: -; cdr3_nt: TGTGCCAGCAGTTCCCGCGGGCGGACAGATACGCAGTATTTT; cdr3_aa: CASSSRGRTDTQYF
d_call: TRBD1; j_call: TRBJ1-5; v_call: TRBV4-1; clone_size: -; cdr3_nt: TGCGCCAGCAGCCAAGGAACAGGGGTCGATCAGCCCCAGCATTTT; cdr3_aa: CASSQGTGVDQPQHF
d_call: TRBD2; j_call: TRBJ2-2; v_call: TRBV7-8; clone_size: -; cdr3_nt: TGTGCCAGCAGCCCTCGGACTAGCGGGGGCACCGGGGAGCTGTTTTTT; cdr3_aa: CASSPRTSGGTGELFF
d_call: -; j_call: TRBJ1-1; v_call: TRBV14; clone_size: -; cdr3_nt: TGTGCCAGCAGCCAAGATGGGGGGGCGGTGGACACTGAAGCTTTCTTT; cdr3_aa: CASSQDGGAVDTEAFF
d_call: TRBD1; j_call: TRBJ1-4; v_call: TRBV28; clone_size: -; cdr3_nt: TGTGCCAGCAGTCCCACCCCCGGACAGGGGAGCTTAAAAGAAAAACTGTTTTTT; cdr3_aa: CASSPTPGQGSLKEKLFF
d_call: -; j_call: TRBJ1-5; v_call: TRBV30; clone_size: -; cdr3_nt: TGTGCCTGGAGTGTCGGAGGATATCAGCCCCAGCATTTT; cdr3_aa: CAWSVGGYQPQHF
d_call: -; j_call: TRBJ1-1; v_call: TRBV11-2; clone_size: -; cdr3_nt: TGTGCCAGCAGCCTTCACAGAATGAACACTGAAGCTTTCTTT; cdr3_aa: CASSLHRMNTEAFF
d_call: -; j_call: TRBJ2-1; v_call: TRBV3-1/TRBV3-2; clone_size: -; cdr3_nt: TGTGCCAGCAGGTTATACAATGAGCAGTTCTTC; cdr3_aa: CASRLYNEQFF
d_call: TRBD2; j_call: TRBJ2-5; v_call: TRBV24-1; clone_size: -; cdr3_nt: TGTGCCACCAGTGAGCCTACTGGGGCGGGGGGCCAAGAGACCCAGTACTTC; cdr3_aa: CATSEPTGAGGQETQYF
d_call: -; j_call: TRBJ1-2; v_call: TRBV5-1; clone_size: -; cdr3_nt: TGCGCCAGCAGCTTGGGACCAGGGGAATATGGCTACACCTTC; cdr3_aa: CASSLGPGEYGYTF
d_call: -; j_call: TRBJ2-3; v_call: TRBV7-9; clone_size: -; cdr3_nt: TGTGCCAGCAGCTTTTGGGTGGGGGCCACAGATACGCAGTATTTT; cdr3_aa: CASSFWVGATDTQYF
d_call: -; j_call: TRBJ2-7; v_call: TRBV3-1/TRBV3-2; clone_size: -; cdr3_nt: TGTGCCAGCAGCCACCGTTCGAGGGCCTTCACCTACGAGCAGTACTTC; cdr3_aa: CASSHRSRAFTYEQYF
d_call: -; j_call: TRBJ1-6; v_call: TRBV7-2; clone_size: -; cdr3_nt: TGTGCCAGCAGCTCCCGGACTCAAATAAAAGGGTCACCCCTCCACTTT; cdr3_aa: CASSSRTQIKGSPLHF
d_call: TRBD2; j_call: TRBJ2-1; v_call: TRBV25-1; clone_size: -; cdr3_nt: TGTGCCAGCAGGCCCGGGGGGGGGTTATGGAATGAGCAGTTCTTC; cdr3_aa: CASRPGGGLWNEQFF
d_call: TRBD1; j_call: TRBJ1-1; v_call: TRBV28; clone_size: -; cdr3_nt: TGTGCCAGCAGTTTACCCCTCATTTCGACAGGGGTGGGTTTGGGTACTGAAGCTTTCTTT; cdr3_aa: CASSLPLISTGVGLGTEAFF
d_call: -; j_call: TRBJ1-1; v_call: TRBV28; clone_size: -; cdr3_nt: TGTGCCAGCAGTTCTAACACTGAAGCTTTCTTT; cdr3_aa: CASSSNTEAFF
d_call: -; j_call: TRBJ2-2; v_call: TRBV7-9; clone_size: -; cdr3_nt: TGTGCCAGCAGCTCGCCTTCCAGGGCCCCGGTCACCGGGGAGCTGTTTTTT; cdr3_aa: CASSSPSRAPVTGELFF
d_call: TRBD1; j_call: TRBJ1-2; v_call: TRBV19; clone_size: few; cdr3_nt: TGTGCCAGTAGCCTCGGGACAGGGCCGGGAGACTATGGCTACACCTTC; cdr3_aa: CASSLGTGPGDYGYTF
d_call: -; j_call: TRBJ1-2; v_call: TRBV5-1; clone_size: once; cdr3_nt: TGCGCCAGCAGCTTTTGGGAAGGCGGGGATGGCTACACCTTC; cdr3_aa: CASSFWEGGDGYTF
d_call: -; j_call: TRBJ1-4; v_call: TRBV7-6; clone_size: -; cdr3_nt: TGTGCCAGCAGTTCAGACAGGAATGAAAAACTGTTTTTT; cdr3_aa: CASSSDRNEKLFF
d_call: TRBD1; j_call: TRBJ1-2; v_call: TRBV4-2; clone_size: -; cdr3_nt: TGTGCCAGCAGCCAAGAAGGGACAGGGTATTTAGGCTACACCTTC; cdr3_aa: CASSQEGTGYLGYTF
d_call: -; j_call: TRBJ1-1; v_call: TRBV18; clone_size: -; cdr3_nt: TGTGCCAGCTCACCTATCAAGAGTTTAGGCCCAGGGGACACTGAAGCTTTCTTT; cdr3_aa: CASSPIKSLGPGDTEAFF
d_call: -; j_call: TRBJ1-1; v_call: TRBV30; clone_size: once; cdr3_nt: TGTGCCTGGAGTGTACCGGACAGGAACACTGAAGCTTTCTTT; cdr3_aa: CAWSVPDRNTEAFF
d_call: -; j_call: TRBJ1-2; v_call: TRBV7-8; clone_size: -; cdr3_nt: TGTGCCAGCAGCTTTGGGACTTCGGGAGGCTACACCTTC; cdr3_aa: CASSFGTSGGYTF
d_call: -; j_call: TRBJ2-3; v_call: TRBV11-2; clone_size: -; cdr3_nt: TGTGCCAGCAGCTTAGGGTCGGGCACAGATACGCAGTATTTT; cdr3_aa: CASSLGSGTDTQYF
d_call: TRBD1; j_call: TRBJ1-6; v_call: TRBV2; clone_size: -; cdr3_nt: TGTGCCAGCAGTCGACAGGGGAGCTCCTATAATTCACCCCTCCACTTT; cdr3_aa: CASSRQGSSYNSPLHF
d_call: -; j_call: TRBJ1-5; v_call: TRBV28; clone_size: -; cdr3_nt: TGTGCCAGCAGTTTGAACAGGGTGATTCAGCCCCAGCATTTT; cdr3_aa: CASSLNRVIQPQHF
d_call: TRBD2; j_call: TRBJ2-5; v_call: TRBV6-5; clone_size: -; cdr3_nt: TGTGCCAGCCGTAGCGGGGGGATCGAGACCCAGTACTTC; cdr3_aa: CASRSGGIETQYF
d_call: TRBD1; j_call: TRBJ1-2; v_call: TRBV5-1; clone_size: -; cdr3_nt: TGCGCCAGCAGCTTGGCCTTACAGGGGTATGGCTACACCTTC; cdr3_aa: CASSLALQGYGYTF
d_call: -; j_call: TRBJ2-1; v_call: TRBV7-9; clone_size: once; cdr3_nt: TGTGCCAGCACCTCCAATACAGGGTATGAGCAGTTCTTC; cdr3_aa: CASTSNTGYEQFF
d_call: TRBD2; j_call: TRBJ2-7; v_call: TRBV28; clone_size: -; cdr3_nt: TGTGCCAGCAGTTCCTCCGGACTAGCGGGGGTCTCCTACGAGCAGTACTTC; cdr3_aa: CASSSSGLAGVSYEQYF
d_call: -; j_call: TRBJ1-4; v_call: TRBV2; clone_size: -; cdr3_nt: TGTGCCAGCAGAGCCGGACTCCCTTCTGAAAAACTGTTTTTT; cdr3_aa: CASRAGLPSEKLFF
d_call: TRBD2; j_call: TRBJ2-1; v_call: TRBV7-3; clone_size: -; cdr3_nt: TGTGCCAGCAGCCCAACCAGGGACTATTACAATGAGCAGTTCTTC; cdr3_aa: CASSPTRDYYNEQFF
d_call: -; j_call: TRBJ2-7; v_call: TRBV28; clone_size: -; cdr3_nt: TGTGCCAGCGGATACCTCGGACAGACCAGCTCCTACGAGCAGTACTTC; cdr3_aa: CASGYLGQTSSYEQYF
d_call: -; j_call: TRBJ2-1; v_call: TRBV19; clone_size: -; cdr3_nt: TGTGCCAGTAGAAGGGCCGGGGGCAATGAGCAGTTCTTC; cdr3_aa: CASRRAGGNEQFF
d_call: -; j_call: TRBJ2-7; v_call: TRBV6-5; clone_size: -; cdr3_nt: TGTGCCAGCAGTTACCGCGGGAAAAGCTACGAGCAGTACTTC; cdr3_aa: CASSYRGKSYEQYF
d_call: -; j_call: TRBJ1-2; v_call: TRBV14; clone_size: -; cdr3_nt: TGTGCCAGCAGCCAAGATGGTCAGGGTGGCTACACCTTC; cdr3_aa: CASSQDGQGGYTF
d_call: TRBD2; j_call: TRBJ2-7; v_call: TRBV7-2; clone_size: -; cdr3_nt: TGTGCCAGCAGCTACGGACTAGCAAGCTCCTACGAGCAGTACTTC; cdr3_aa: CASSYGLASSYEQYF
d_call: TRBD1; j_call: TRBJ1-1; v_call: TRBV28; clone_size: few; cdr3_nt: TGTGCCAGCAGTGGGCCGGGACAGGGGAACAGGGACACTGAAGCTTTCTTT; cdr3_aa: CASSGPGQGNRDTEAFF
d_call: -; j_call: TRBJ1-1; v_call: TRBV28; clone_size: few; cdr3_nt: TGTGCCAGCAGTGTACAGGTCAGTAGCACTGAAGCTTTCTTT; cdr3_aa: CASSVQVSSTEAFF
d_call: TRBD1; j_call: TRBJ2-5; v_call: TRBV28; clone_size: once; cdr3_nt: TGTGTGACAGGGCGAGAGACCCAGTACTTC; cdr3_aa: CVTGRETQYF